Following are 5 T cell receptor beta chains from one sample sequenced in a study of siplizumab effects on memory and regulatory T cells. The data were produced by immunoSEQ multiplex PCR, yet TCRdb's version contains in-frame clones alone and is incomplete. The sample gives about 55,000 clones, approximately 97% of which show up once; 0.55% to 0.65% is in the top ten. Sequencing was carried out using naive CD4+ T cells sorted from blood. Source of these receptors: a human donor in good health.

The rearrangement uses TRBV29-1 and TRBJ2-7, with 8 bases lining up with TRBD1. CDR1 and CDR2 from the germline V gene are SQVTM and ANQGSEA. The CDR3 is 14 residues long. V lost 7 bases and J lost 3; bases outside the gene matches: 11. This chain's CDR3 is CSAVPGTGGYEQYF. CDR3 DNA sequence: TGCAGCGCCGTGCCCGGGACAGGAGGCTACGAGCAGTACTTC.

The V and J genes are TRBV19 and TRBJ2-2; 8 nucleotides match TRBD1. V lost 3 bases and J lost 6; bases outside the gene matches: 6. CDR1 LNHDA and CDR2 SQIVND come from the germline V gene (reference sequence). This CDR3 has 15 amino acids. DNA for the CDR3: TGTGCCAGTAGTATGGGACAGGTTCGTGCCGGGGAGCTGTTTTTT. Its protein is CASSMGQVRAGELFF.

V and J are TRBV15 and TRBJ1-2; a possible D gene is TRBD1 (5 bases). There are 13 residues in the CDR3. V was cut by 4 bases and J by 2 bases, with 8 bases left in between. Germline assignment: CDR1 LNHNV and CDR2 YYDKDF (reference sequence). The CDR3 loop reads CATSKGPNYGYTF. In nucleotides, the CDR3 is TGTGCCACCAGCAAGGGACCAAACTATGGCTACACCTTC.

This chain's CDR3 is CSVAPGGAQPQHF. CDR3 DNA: TGCAGCGTCGCCCCAGGGGGCGCCCAGCCCCAGCATTTT. This sequence joins TRBV29-1 and TRBJ1-5, with 8 bases fitting TRBD1. The V and J ends lost 6 bases and 7 bases, in that order; junction bases with no gene match: 8. Germline CDR1 is SQVTM and CDR2 is ANQGSEA. This CDR3 region has 13 residues.

The chain links TRBV4-1 to TRBJ2-2, with D possibly TRBD1 on 6 matching bases. Trimming took off 6 bases at V and 3 bases at J, with 8 bases between the two ends. The CDR3 runs to 13 residues. Germline CDR1 MGHRA, CDR2 YSYEKL. CDR3 nucleotides: TGCGCCAGCAGTCACAGGGACACCGGGGAGCTGTTTTTT. It is translated as CASSHRDTGELFF.